This T cell receptor (beta chain) was sequenced for a study of blood T cells in healthy people across ages. The study's findings and limits: Observed TCR beta diversity showed a strong correlation with the percentage of naive T cells as measured by flow cytometry. Unknown donor CMV status possibly confounded expanded clonotype changes. In older individuals, TCR beta diversity per million T cells was lower, falling roughly linearly with age. No conclusive comparison of naive versus antigen-experienced cells was possible with unsorted PBMCs.

This CDR3 has 16 residues. Between the trimmed V and J ends, which lost 0 bases and 1 base, there was a span of 12 bases. The germline V gene has CDR1 MNHEY and CDR2 SVGAGI. Points on this clonotype: Antigen specificity is unknown.

A J-beta primer mix and a sample-barcoded 5' primer were used in a second PCR of about 6 to 12 cycles. TCRdb analysed the 5' RACE reads with MiXCR anew, one entry per CDR3 protein. The repertoire has roughly 2 million distinct CDR3 sequences, around 48% of them found once; the top ten carry approximately 2%. The receptor comes from a woman aged 40 to 50 in good health. This chain joins TRBV6-5 and TRBJ2-5, with D unclear. The sequencing sample was made of blood. CDR3 in amino acids: CASSYSANRAQETQYF. CDR3 bases: TGTGCCAGCAGTTACTCGGCAAACCGGGCCCAAGAGACCCAGTACTTC.